Below, 14 T cell receptor beta chains from the same sample are listed, as sequenced in a study of blood T cell repertoires in COVID-19. Some clones are missing from TCRdb's copy, which holds only in-frame ones; the method was immunoSEQ multiplex PCR. The profile shows 13,000 or so clones, 60% to 80% of them singletons. The sequencing input was peripheral blood. These receptors were taken from a human donor in a cohort sampled during active COVID-19.

The V call is TRBV30, the J call TRBJ2-5; possibly TRBD2 for D (6 bases). The CDR3 is 12 residues long. V gave up 8 bases and J gave up 5 bases, with 15 bases separating them. The germline gives CDR1 GTSNPN, CDR2 SVGIG (reference sequence). Here the CDR3 reads CAVGAGKETQYF. The CDR3 DNA reads as TGTGCCGTTGGGGCGGGGAAGGAGACCCAGTACTTC. Combining the CDR3 with reference TRBV30 and TRBJ2-5 gives the whole variable domain SQTIHQWPATLVQPVGSPLSLECTVEGTSNPNLYWYRQAAGRGLQLLFYSVGIGQISSEVPQNLSASRPQDRQFILSSKKLLLSDSGFYLCAVGAGKETQYFGPGTRLLVL.

V usage is TRBV2 and J usage is TRBJ1-5, with 8 bases identical to TRBD1. The CDR3 sequence is 13 residues long. Germline lookup yields CDR1 SNHLY and CDR2 FYNNEI. J lost 4 bases, V lost 4 bases, and 0 bases had no gene match. CDR3 DNA: TGTGCCAGCAGTGGGACAGGGAATCAGCCCCAGCATTTT. This gives the protein CASSGTGNQPQHF.

The chain links TRBV7-9 to TRBJ1-1, with TRBD1 matching 7 bases. CDR1 and CDR2 from the germline V gene are SEHNR and FQNEAQ (reference sequence). V lost 3 bases, J lost 5 bases, and 12 bases stayed unmatched. The CDR3 sequence is 16 residues long. The CDR3 protein is CASSFWLYDRDTEAFF. CDR3 nucleotides: TGTGCCAGCAGCTTTTGGTTATACGACAGGGATACTGAAGCTTTCTTT.

This clone has just a few counts. The CDR3 here is CASSDEVGGEQYF. DNA of the CDR3: TGTGCCAGCAGTGACGAGGTCGGGGGCGAGCAGTACTTC. The rearrangement links TRBV6-4 to TRBJ2-7; tentatively, D is TRBD2 (6 bases). The CDR3 extends over 13 amino acids. The V gene lost 2 bases and the J gene lost 6 bases, with 11 bases spanning the gap. From germline, CDR1 is MRHNA and CDR2 SNTAGT.

The genes are TRBV4-1 and TRBJ1-4; TRBD1 matches at 10 bases. CDR1 and CDR2 (germline): MGHRA, YSYEKL. The CDR3 is 16 amino acids. The J segment lost 8 bases and the V segment lost 1 base, leaving 7 bases of the junction unmatched. CDR3 nucleotide sequence: TGCGCCAGCAGCCAAGCTTTGACAGGGGGCAGGGAAAAACTGTTTTTT. Translating gives CASSQALTGGREKLFF.

The chain carries TRBV14 and TRBJ2-2; D is ambiguous. The germline gives CDR1 SGHDN, CDR2 FVKESK. The CDR3 extends over 13 amino acids. Deletions cut 4 bases from V and 3 bases from J, with 6 bases between. CDR3: CASSPSHTGELFF. CDR3 nucleotide sequence: TGTGCCAGCAGCCCCAGTCACACCGGGGAGCTGTTTTTT.

The chain couples TRBV10-2 to TRBJ2-3, with D perhaps matching TRBD2 (5 bases). Germline CDR1 WSHSY, CDR2 SAAADI. CDR3 length: 13 residues. V was cut by 6 bases and J by 5 bases, with 12 bases left in between. The CDR3 is CASRGSGGDTQYF. The CDR3 bases are TGCGCCAGCAGGGGGAGTGGAGGAGATACGCAGTATTTT.

V gene TRBV5-1 combines with J gene TRBJ2-3; TRBD1 matches 7 bases. This CDR3 is 14 amino acids long. Germline CDR1 reads SGHRS; CDR2 reads YFSETQ. Losses at the gene ends were 6 bases for V and 2 bases for J; bases not matched to a gene: 6. CDR3 residues: CASTKQGYTDTQYF. CDR3 DNA: TGCGCCAGCACAAAACAGGGGTACACAGATACGCAGTATTTT.

The rearrangement links TRBV29-1 to TRBJ1-1; no clear D gene. This CDR3 spans 14 amino acids. Germline values: CDR1 SQVTM, CDR2 ANQGSEA. V lost 4 bases, J lost 5 bases, and 17 bases lay in between. Here the CDR3 DNA reads TGCAGCGTTGTAGGGTCAGGATCGGGGACTGAAGCTTTCTTT. This translates into CSVVGSGSGTEAFF. Together with reference TRBV29-1 and TRBJ1-1, the CDR3 gives the full variable domain: SAVISQKPSRDICQRGTSLTIQCQVDSQVTMMFWYRQQPGQSLTLIATANQGSEATYESGFVIDKFPISRPNLTFSTLTVSNMSPEDSSIYLCSVVGSGSGTEAFFGQGTRLTVV.

This sequence joins TRBV2 and TRBJ2-3, with 8 nucleotides matching TRBD2. Per the germline V gene, CDR1 is SNHLY and CDR2 is FYNNEI. J was trimmed by 2 bases and V by 7 bases; bases with no gene match: 11. The CDR3 is 16 amino acids. CDR3 in DNA: TGTGCCAGCAAACATAGCGGGGTCTCGAACACAGATACGCAGTATTTT. This sequence encodes CASKHSGVSNTDTQYF.

V and J are TRBV6-1 and TRBJ2-1; 7 nucleotides agree with TRBD1. The CDR3 is 12 amino acids. Germline loops: CDR1 MNHNS, CDR2 SASEGT. V was pared by 6 bases and J by 11 bases, with 7 bases of the junction left unmatched. CDR3 sequence (DNA): TGTGCCAGCAGCCGCAGGGACAGTCAGCAGTTCTTC. Translation gives CASSRRDSQQFF.

V and J are TRBV7-2 and TRBJ2-1, with no clear D. The V and J ends lost 5 bases and 5 bases respectively, with 10 bases between them. CDR1 and CDR2 (germline): SGHTA, FQGNSA. There are 13 residues in the CDR3. In nucleotides, the CDR3 is TGTGCCAGCAGCACCACTGTCCACAATGAGCAGTTCTTC. Protein sequence: CASSTTVHNEQFF.

The CDR3 here is CASSKKTGGEQPQHF. For the CDR3, the DNA is TGTGCCAGCAGCAAAAAGACAGGGGGAGAACAGCCCCAGCATTTT. The chain employs TRBV5-5 and TRBJ1-5; 9 positions agree with TRBD1. Germline CDR1 is SGHKS and CDR2 is YYEKEE (reference sequence). V lost 4 bases to trimming and J lost 7 bases; unmatched junction nucleotides: 9. The CDR3 sequence is 15 residues long.

CDR3 nucleotides: TGTGCCACCAGTGATCCAGGATCCTCTAGCACAGATACGCAGTATTTT. This codes for CATSDPGSSSTDTQYF. This chain links TRBV24-1 with TRBJ2-3; no reliable D call. CDR3 size: 16 residues. Germline assignment: CDR1 KGHDR and CDR2 SFDVKD. Trimming took 3 bases from V and 0 from J, leaving 12 bases between them.